Ten or more counts support the clone carrying this T cell receptor beta chain. The entry originates in a study of T-cell memory formation after mild COVID-19. TCRalpha and TCRbeta libraries used 5'RACE with constant-segment primers and UMIs. Using its own MiXCR run on the 5' RACE reads, TCRdb lists one record per CDR3 protein. This sample has about 350,000 distinct CDR3 sequences, with about 13% found just once. Germline V lookup: CDR1 SEHNR, CDR2 FQNEAQ (reference sequence). V trimming: 0 bases; J trimming: 4 bases; junction bases outside the gene matches: 6. The CDR3 runs 16 residues. J is TRBJ2-5 and V is TRBV7-9; the match to TRBD1 covers 9 bases. Source material: PBMCs or a T cell subset sorted from them (not recorded which). This TCR was recovered from a man aged 18 to 29 who had mild COVID-19 (a few samples of this study predate the infection). Cell type and time point are not known. Here the CDR3 reads CASSLAVGTGSETQYF. In DNA form, the CDR3 reads TGTGCCAGCAGCTTAGCTGTCGGGACAGGGTCAGAGACCCAGTACTTC.